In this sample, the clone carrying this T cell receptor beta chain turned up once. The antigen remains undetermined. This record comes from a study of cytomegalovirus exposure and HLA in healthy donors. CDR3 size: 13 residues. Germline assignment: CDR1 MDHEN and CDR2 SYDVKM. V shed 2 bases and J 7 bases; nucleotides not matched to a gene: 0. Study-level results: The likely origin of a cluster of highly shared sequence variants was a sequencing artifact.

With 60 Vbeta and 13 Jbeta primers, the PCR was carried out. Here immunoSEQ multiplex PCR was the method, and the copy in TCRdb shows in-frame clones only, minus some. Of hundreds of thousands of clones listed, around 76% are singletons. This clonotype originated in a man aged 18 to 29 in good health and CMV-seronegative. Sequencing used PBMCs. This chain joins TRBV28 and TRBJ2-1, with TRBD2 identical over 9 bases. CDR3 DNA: TGTGCCAGCAGTTTAACTAGCGGGAATGAGCAGTTCTTC. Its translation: CASSLTSGNEQFF.